One and the same sample provided the 24 T cell receptor beta chains below, sequenced in a study of OX40 agonist ivuxolimab in advanced cancers. TCRdb's copy holds only in-frame clones and misses some; the assay was immunoSEQ multiplex PCR. This sample has over 50,000 clones; about four fifths occur once, and the top ten carry about 4.5%. Sample: CD4+ or CD8+ T cells sorted from blood, taken in a trial of the OX40 agonist ivuxolimab. These receptor sequences come from an adult with an advanced solid tumor such as melanoma, head and neck, liver or kidney cancer.

In its sample, this clone was seen once. The chain combines TRBV27 with TRBJ2-3, with D maybe TRBD1 (5 bases). This CDR3 is 14 amino acids long. Per germline, CDR1 MNHEY and CDR2 SMNVEV (reference sequence). The V end lost 5 bases, the J end lost 7 bases, and 16 bases lay between the germline ends. As DNA, the CDR3 is TGTGCCAGCAGTCAAAGGACAAGTCCGAATACGCAGTATTTT. Its translation is CASSQRTSPNTQYF.

In DNA form, the CDR3 reads TGTGCCAGCAGCGCACTGTACAGGGCCCGCCCAGGAGAGACCCAGTACTTC. Its protein product is CASSALYRARPGETQYF. The V call is TRBV9, the J call TRBJ2-5, with a tentative D call TRBD1 (6 bases). With 3 bases removed from V and 4 bases from J, the gap between germline ends came to 22 bases. Germline values: CDR1 SGDLS, CDR2 YYNGEE. The CDR3 is 17 residues long.

The chain carries TRBV6-4 and TRBJ2-2; no clear D. CDR1 and CDR2 from the germline V gene are MRHNA and SNTAGT. The V and J ends lost 8 bases and 0 bases respectively, with 10 bases between them. The CDR3 has 14 residues. CDR3: CASQTSANTGELFF. The CDR3 DNA follows: TGTGCCAGCCAGACCTCGGCGAACACCGGGGAGCTGTTTTTT.

The chain recombines TRBV28 with TRBJ2-3; D is undetermined. Germline CDR1 reads MDHEN; CDR2 reads SYDVKM. Trimming removed 9 bases at V and 4 bases at J, with 11 bases between. The CDR3 is made up of 12 amino acids. CDR3 bases: TGTGCCAGTGGGCTAGTTCCAGATACGCAGTATTTT. This encodes CASGLVPDTQYF.

The rearrangement links TRBV15 to TRBJ2-7; D uncertain. The V and J ends lost 0 bases and 4 bases respectively, with 7 bases between them. Germline lookup yields CDR1 LNHNV and CDR2 YYDKDF (reference sequence). The CDR3 runs 13 residues. CDR3 nucleotide sequence: TGTGCCACCAGCAGAGATAGACCTTACGAGCAGTACTTC. As protein: CATSRDRPYEQYF.

This rearrangement joins TRBV5-4 to TRBJ2-1, with a possible D match to TRBD1 (5 bases). There are 15 residues in the CDR3. The germline V gene encodes CDR1 SGHNT and CDR2 YYREEE (reference sequence). Trimming pared 0 bases from V and 1 base from J, leaving 8 bases between. CDR3 sequence: CASSLVGQSYNEQFF. The CDR3 nucleotides read TGTGCCAGCAGCTTGGTGGGGCAGTCCTACAATGAGCAGTTCTTC.

This chain connects TRBV6-1 to TRBJ2-7, with D possibly TRBD1 on 6 matching bases. CDR1 and CDR2 (germline): MNHNS, SASEGT. Trimming took 9 bases from V and 2 from J, leaving 14 bases between them. CDR3 length equals 13 residues. The CDR3 is CARPSGTTYEQYF. CDR3 DNA: TGTGCCAGGCCCTCCGGGACAACCTACGAGCAGTACTTC.

This clone was counted once. This rearrangement joins TRBV30 to TRBJ2-3; possible D gene TRBD2, 6 bases. The V gene lost 2 bases and the J gene lost 3 bases, with 15 bases spanning the gap. The CDR3 covers 15 residues. Germline CDR1 and CDR2: GTSNPN and SVGIG (reference sequence). In nucleotides, the CDR3 is TGTGCCTGGAGTTCACGACGCGGGGCTACAGATACGCAGTATTTT. Its translation: CAWSSRRGATDTQYF.

This chain joins TRBV4-1 and TRBJ2-1, with 11 bases that match TRBD2. Germline V gene data show CDR1 as MGHRA and CDR2 as YSYEKL. V lost 4 bases and J lost 6; bases outside the gene matches: 11. The CDR3 runs 17 residues. In DNA form, the CDR3 reads TGCGCCAGCAGCCCTGCGTGGCTAGCGGGGGGCCCCAATGAGCAGTTCTTC. It codes for CASSPAWLAGGPNEQFF.

The table lists this clone with a count of one. This sequence joins TRBV2 and TRBJ1-2; TRBD1 aligns across 7 bases. Trimming at V came to 5 bases and at J to 7 bases, leaving 7 bases not matched to a gene. CDR3 length equals 13 residues. Germline V gives CDR1 SNHLY, CDR2 FYNNEI. Here the CDR3 reads CASSSQGGGGYTF. The DNA for the CDR3 is TGTGCCAGCAGTTCCCAGGGGGGAGGTGGCTACACCTTC. The full variable domain, rest sourced from reference TRBV2 and TRBJ1-2, is EPEVTQTPSHQVTQMGQEVILRCVPISNHLYFYWYRQILGQKVEFLVSFYNNEISEKSEIFDDQFSVERPDGSNFTLKIRSTKLEDSAMYFCASSSQGGGGYTFGSGTRLTVV.

The chain has TRBV6-1 and TRBJ1-4; the D gene is possibly TRBD1 (6 bases). Germline V gives CDR1 MNHNS, CDR2 SASEGT. V was shortened by 2 bases and J by 5 bases, with 9 bases between the two germline ends. The CDR3 is made up of 14 amino acids. The CDR3 sequence: CASSERGRNEKLFF. CDR3 DNA sequence: TGTGCCAGCAGTGAAAGGGGGAGGAATGAAAAACTGTTTTTT.

V usage is TRBV28 and J usage is TRBJ2-7; D perhaps matches TRBD1 (6 bases). CDR1 is MDHEN, CDR2 SYDVKM, per germline. The CDR3 is made up of 15 amino acids. The V and J ends lost 2 bases and 3 bases respectively, with 14 bases between them. The CDR3 protein is CASSLRRQGLYEQYF. The CDR3 DNA sequence: TGTGCCAGCAGTTTACGCAGGCAGGGGCTCTACGAGCAGTACTTC.

The genes are TRBV19 and TRBJ2-5, with 7 bases lining up with TRBD2. J was trimmed by 5 bases and V by 6 bases; bases with no gene match: 9. The CDR3 has 14 amino acids. In germline, CDR1 is LNHDA, CDR2 SQIVND (reference sequence). The CDR3 DNA reads TGTGCCAGTAGCACCCTCGGGGGAGGGGAGACCCAGTACTTC. Translated: CASSTLGGGETQYF. The full variable domain, its missing parts supplied by reference TRBV19 and TRBJ2-5, is DGGITQSPKYLFRKEGQNVTLSCEQNLNHDAMYWYRQDPGQGLRLIYYSQIVNDFQKGDIAEGYSVSREKKESFPLTVTSAQKNPTAFYLCASSTLGGGETQYFGPGTRLLVL.

This clone was detected a few times. The chain links TRBV13 to TRBJ2-3, with 10 bases identical to TRBD1. This CDR3 is 15 amino acids long. The germline V gene has CDR1 PRHDT and CDR2 FYEKMQ (reference sequence). The V gene end was trimmed by 1 base and the J gene end by 4 bases; junction bases not matched to a gene: 2. The CDR3 loop is CASSLETGGADTQYF. The CDR3 bases are TGTGCCAGCAGCTTAGAGACAGGGGGCGCAGATACGCAGTATTTT.

In this sample, this clone turned up once. The CDR3 is CSARGGSGQYF. CDR3 nucleotide sequence: TGCAGTGCTAGAGGGGGCAGCGGGCAGTACTTC. The chain links TRBV20-1 to TRBJ2-7; D may be TRBD1 or TRBD2 (5 bases each). The V end was cut by 1 base, the J end by 9 bases, with 10 bases between. This CDR3 is 11 amino acids long. CDR1 and CDR2 (germline): DFQATT, SNEGSKA (reference sequence).

The V call is TRBV27, the J call TRBJ2-3; 7 positions match TRBD1. Trimming removed 5 bases from V and 7 bases from J; junction bases left unmatched: 12. There are 15 residues in the CDR3. Per germline, CDR1 MNHEY and CDR2 SMNVEV (reference sequence). CDR3 sequence reads: CASSTRQGVRNTQYF. In nucleotides, the CDR3 is TGTGCCAGCAGTACGAGACAGGGTGTTCGAAATACGCAGTATTTT.

The rearrangement uses TRBV6-1 and TRBJ1-5; D is perhaps TRBD1 (5 bases). Trimming removed 0 bases from V and 3 bases from J, with 18 bases in between. This CDR3 is 18 amino acids long. Germline V CDR1 and CDR2: MNHNS, SASEGT. The CDR3 region has the DNA TGTGCCAGCAGTGAAGCGGGTCTTGGGGCGGGGTCCAATCAGCCCCAGCATTTT. Translating it yields CASSEAGLGAGSNQPQHF.

The rearrangement links TRBV4-2 to TRBJ2-2; D remains ambiguous. The CDR3 is made up of 17 amino acids. Germline V gene lookup returns CDR1 LGHNA and CDR2 YNFKEQ. Trimming pared 1 base from V and 1 base from J, leaving 13 bases between. This chain's CDR3 is CASSQGDWSLNTGELFF. Here the CDR3 DNA reads TGTGCCAGCAGCCAAGGCGATTGGTCGTTGAACACCGGGGAGCTGTTTTTT.

V gene TRBV7-3 combines with J gene TRBJ2-1, with 11 bases matching TRBD2. V gave up 2 bases and J gave up 9 bases; unmatched junction bases: 6. The germline CDR1 and CDR2 sequences are SGHTA and FQGTGA. The CDR3 has 15 residues. The CDR3 coding sequence is TGTGCCAGCAGCTTACTAGCGGGGGGCGTCCGTGAGCAGTTCTTC. It encodes CASSLLAGGVREQFF.

V and J are TRBV9 and TRBJ1-4; D remains unclear. The CDR3 covers 14 residues. Germline CDR1 is SGDLS and CDR2 is YYNGEE. V lost 3 bases, J lost 5 bases, and 11 bases lay in between. The CDR3 sequence is CASSETALNEKLFF. Written as DNA, the CDR3 is TGTGCCAGCAGCGAAACAGCGCTCAATGAAAAACTGTTTTTT.

The sample holds a few counts of this clone. The V and J genes are TRBV2 and TRBJ1-2; 8 nucleotides line up with TRBD1. J lost 5 bases, V lost 3 bases, and 8 bases had no gene match. CDR1 SNHLY and CDR2 FYNNEI come from the germline V gene. The CDR3 is made up of 15 amino acids. CDR3 DNA: TGTGCCAGCAGTGAGGCTCAGGGGGCCGGGTATGGCTACACCTTC. Protein sequence: CASSEAQGAGYGYTF. Variable domain in full (rest from reference TRBV2 and TRBJ1-2): EPEVTQTPSHQVTQMGQEVILRCVPISNHLYFYWYRQILGQKVEFLVSFYNNEISEKSEIFDDQFSVERPDGSNFTLKIRSTKLEDSAMYFCASSEAQGAGYGYTFGSGTRLTVV.

This clone has only a few counts. The rearrangement joins TRBV19 to TRBJ1-5, with 9 bases matching TRBD1. The trim removed 7 bases at V and 4 bases at J, leaving 2 bases unmatched. This CDR3 region has 13 residues. Looked up from germline, CDR1 is LNHDA and CDR2 is SQIVND (reference sequence). CDR3 nucleotide sequence: TGTGCCAGTAATGACAGGGGGAATCAGCCCCAGCATTTT. Protein sequence: CASNDRGNQPQHF.

V usage is TRBV19 and J usage is TRBJ1-6, with D possibly TRBD1 on 5 matching bases. Germline V lookup: CDR1 LNHDA, CDR2 SQIVND (reference sequence). The CDR3 spans 14 residues. V dropped 7 bases and J dropped 2 bases, with 9 bases sitting between them. The CDR3 region has the DNA TGTGCCAGTACCCCACAGGCCTATAATTCACCCCTCCACTTT. Residues: CASTPQAYNSPLHF.

The chain recombines TRBV2 with TRBJ2-1; D is unclear. Deletions cut 8 bases from V and 0 bases from J, with 11 bases between. In germline, CDR1 is SNHLY, CDR2 FYNNEI. This CDR3 has 14 residues. In DNA form, the CDR3 reads TGTGCCAGCCAAGGACGGAGCTCCTACAATGAGCAGTTCTTC. It specifies CASQGRSSYNEQFF.